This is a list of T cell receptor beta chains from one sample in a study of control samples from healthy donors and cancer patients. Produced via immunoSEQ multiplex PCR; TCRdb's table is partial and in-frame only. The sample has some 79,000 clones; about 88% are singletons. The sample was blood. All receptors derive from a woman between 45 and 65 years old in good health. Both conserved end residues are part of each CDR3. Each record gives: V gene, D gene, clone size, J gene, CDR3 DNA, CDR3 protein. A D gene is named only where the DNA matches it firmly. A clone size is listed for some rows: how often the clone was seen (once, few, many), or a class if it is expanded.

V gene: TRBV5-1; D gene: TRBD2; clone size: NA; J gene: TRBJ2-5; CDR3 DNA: TGCGCCAGCAGTTCGCTGGGCGGGGGAGCGGAGACCCAGTACTTC; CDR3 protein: CASSSLGGGAETQYF
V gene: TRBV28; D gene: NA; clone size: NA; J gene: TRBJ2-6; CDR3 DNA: TGTGCCAGCAGTTTATTGGGGGGGCCCGGGGCCAACGTCCTGACTTTC; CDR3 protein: CASSLLGGPGANVLTF
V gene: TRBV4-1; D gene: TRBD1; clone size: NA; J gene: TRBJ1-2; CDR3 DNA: TGCGCCAGCAGCCGGGACAGGGGGAACTATGGCTACACCTTC; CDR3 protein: CASSRDRGNYGYTF
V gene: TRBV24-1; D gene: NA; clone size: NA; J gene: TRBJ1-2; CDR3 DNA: TGTGCCACCAGTGATTTCGGGTTTTATGGCTACACCTTC; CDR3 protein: CATSDFGFYGYTF
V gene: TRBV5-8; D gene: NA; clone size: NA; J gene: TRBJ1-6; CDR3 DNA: TGTGCCAGCAGCTTGATCCCGGAGAACTCCTATAATTCACCCCTCCACTTT; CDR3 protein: CASSLIPENSYNSPLHF
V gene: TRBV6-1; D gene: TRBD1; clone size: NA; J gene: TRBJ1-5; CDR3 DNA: TGTGCCAGCAGTGAAGCTATCGGACAGGGGGATCAGCCCCAGCATTTT; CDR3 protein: CASSEAIGQGDQPQHF
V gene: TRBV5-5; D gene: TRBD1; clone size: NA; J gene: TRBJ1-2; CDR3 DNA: TGTGCCAGCAGCTCAAGGACAGGGTTGGGCTACACCTTC; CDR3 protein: CASSSRTGLGYTF
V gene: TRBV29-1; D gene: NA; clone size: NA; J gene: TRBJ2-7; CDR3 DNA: TGCAGCGTTAGGGGGGTTTCGGTGCGCGAGCAGTACTTC; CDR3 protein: CSVRGVSVREQYF
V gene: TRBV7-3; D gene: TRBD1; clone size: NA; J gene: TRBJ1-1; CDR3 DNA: TGTGCCAGCAGCCCTTTCGCCGGGACAGGGGTTGAAGCTTTCTTT; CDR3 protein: CASSPFAGTGVEAFF
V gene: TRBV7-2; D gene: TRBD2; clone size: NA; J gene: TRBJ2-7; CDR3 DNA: TGTGCCAGCAGGCCGGGGGGGACACACTACGAGCAGTACTTC; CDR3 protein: CASRPGGTHYEQYF
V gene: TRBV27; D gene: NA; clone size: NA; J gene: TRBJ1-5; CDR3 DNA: TGTGCCAGCAGTCCCGCAGGGGCGACGAATCAGCCCCAGCATTTT; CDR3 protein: CASSPAGATNQPQHF
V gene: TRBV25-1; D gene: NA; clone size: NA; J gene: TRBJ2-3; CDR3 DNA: TGTGCCAGCAGGGGGTCTAGCACAGATACGCAGTATTTT; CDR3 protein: CASRGSSTDTQYF
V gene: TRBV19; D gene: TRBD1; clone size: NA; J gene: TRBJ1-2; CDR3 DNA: TGTGCCAGTAGGTCGACAGGGGGTAACTATGGCTACACCTTC; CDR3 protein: CASRSTGGNYGYTF
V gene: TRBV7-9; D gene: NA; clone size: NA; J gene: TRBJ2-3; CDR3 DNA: TGTGCCAGCAGCTTAGCAGCAGCGGGCAGAGATACGCAGTATTTT; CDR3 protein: CASSLAAAGRDTQYF
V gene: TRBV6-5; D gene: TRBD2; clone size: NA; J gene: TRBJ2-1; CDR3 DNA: TGTGCCAGCCGCCCGGGGGGGGTGCGGCGCGATGAGCAGTTCTTC; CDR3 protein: CASRPGGVRRDEQFF
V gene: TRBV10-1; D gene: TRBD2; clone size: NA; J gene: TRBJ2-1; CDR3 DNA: TGCGCCAGCAGTCCTTCTAGCGGGAGAGGCGATGAGCAGTTCTTC; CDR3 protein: CASSPSSGRGDEQFF
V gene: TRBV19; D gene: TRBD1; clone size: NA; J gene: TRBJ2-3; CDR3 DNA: TGTGCCAGTAGTGTCTCCGGGACAGGGACTTTCACAGATACGCAGTATTTT; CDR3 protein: CASSVSGTGTFTDTQYF
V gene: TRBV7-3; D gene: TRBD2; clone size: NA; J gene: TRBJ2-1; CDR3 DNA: TGTGCCAGCAGCGCCGCCCCTACTAGCGGGATTCCCCTGGACTGGGACAATGAGCAGTTCTTC; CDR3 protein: CASSAAPTSGIPLDWDNEQFF
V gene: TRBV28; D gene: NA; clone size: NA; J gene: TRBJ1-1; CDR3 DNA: TGTGCCAGCAGTTTAAGTCTCCGAGGACTTCGCACTGAAGCTTTCTTT; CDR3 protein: CASSLSLRGLRTEAFF
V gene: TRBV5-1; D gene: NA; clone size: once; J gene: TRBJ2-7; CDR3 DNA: TGCGCCAGCAGCTTGGCAACGGCCGTATACGAGCAGTACTTC; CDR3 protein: CASSLATAVYEQYF
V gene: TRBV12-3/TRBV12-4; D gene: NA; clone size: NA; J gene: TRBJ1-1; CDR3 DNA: TGTGCCAGCAGGCCGGGGTGGACTGAAGCTTTCTTT; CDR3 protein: CASRPGWTEAFF
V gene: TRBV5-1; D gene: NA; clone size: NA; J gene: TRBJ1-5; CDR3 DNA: TGCGCCAGCAGCTTCTCTGGGGATAGCAATCAGCCCCAGCATTTT; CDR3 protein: CASSFSGDSNQPQHF
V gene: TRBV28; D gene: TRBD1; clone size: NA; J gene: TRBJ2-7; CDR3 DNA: TGTGCCAGCAGTTTATTTCCGGACAGGCACGAGCAGTACTTC; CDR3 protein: CASSLFPDRHEQYF
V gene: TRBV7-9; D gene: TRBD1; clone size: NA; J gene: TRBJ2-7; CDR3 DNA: TGTGCCAGCAGCTCCTCCGGGACAGGGCCCGAGCAGTACTTC; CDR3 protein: CASSSSGTGPEQYF
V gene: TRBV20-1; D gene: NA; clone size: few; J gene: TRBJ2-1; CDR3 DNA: TGCAGTGCTAGTTCCGATATGACGGCCTCCTACAATGAGCAGTTCTTC; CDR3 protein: CSASSDMTASYNEQFF
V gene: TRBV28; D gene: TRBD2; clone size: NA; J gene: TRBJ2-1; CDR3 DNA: TGTGCCAGCAGTCTAGCGGGAGTGTACAATGAGCAGTTCTTC; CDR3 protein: CASSLAGVYNEQFF
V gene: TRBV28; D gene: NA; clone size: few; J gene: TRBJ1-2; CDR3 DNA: TGTGCCAGCAATCGTGAGGCAAATGGCTACACCTTC; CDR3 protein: CASNREANGYTF
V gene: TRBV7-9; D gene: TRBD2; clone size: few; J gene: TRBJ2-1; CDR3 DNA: TGTGCCAGCAGCTTAGGGACTAGCGGTTACAATGAGCAGTTCTTC; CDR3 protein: CASSLGTSGYNEQFF
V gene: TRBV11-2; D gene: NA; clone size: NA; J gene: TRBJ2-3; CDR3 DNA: TGTGCCAGCAGCTGGGGGGACGGGAGTTCAGATACGCAGTATTTT; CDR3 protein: CASSWGDGSSDTQYF
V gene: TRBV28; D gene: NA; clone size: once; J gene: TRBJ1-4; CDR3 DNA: TGTGCCAGCAGTCCCCACACGGGGAAACTGTTTTTT; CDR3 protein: CASSPHTGKLFF
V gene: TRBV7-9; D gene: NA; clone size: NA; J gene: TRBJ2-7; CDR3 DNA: TGTGCCAGCAGCCCCCTTGCGTTTTCCTACGAGCAGTACTTC; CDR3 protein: CASSPLAFSYEQYF
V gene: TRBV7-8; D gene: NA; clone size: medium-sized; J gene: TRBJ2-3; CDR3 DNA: TGTGCCAGCAGCTTAGGCGTCAGTTCCGCAGATACGCAGTATTTT; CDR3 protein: CASSLGVSSADTQYF